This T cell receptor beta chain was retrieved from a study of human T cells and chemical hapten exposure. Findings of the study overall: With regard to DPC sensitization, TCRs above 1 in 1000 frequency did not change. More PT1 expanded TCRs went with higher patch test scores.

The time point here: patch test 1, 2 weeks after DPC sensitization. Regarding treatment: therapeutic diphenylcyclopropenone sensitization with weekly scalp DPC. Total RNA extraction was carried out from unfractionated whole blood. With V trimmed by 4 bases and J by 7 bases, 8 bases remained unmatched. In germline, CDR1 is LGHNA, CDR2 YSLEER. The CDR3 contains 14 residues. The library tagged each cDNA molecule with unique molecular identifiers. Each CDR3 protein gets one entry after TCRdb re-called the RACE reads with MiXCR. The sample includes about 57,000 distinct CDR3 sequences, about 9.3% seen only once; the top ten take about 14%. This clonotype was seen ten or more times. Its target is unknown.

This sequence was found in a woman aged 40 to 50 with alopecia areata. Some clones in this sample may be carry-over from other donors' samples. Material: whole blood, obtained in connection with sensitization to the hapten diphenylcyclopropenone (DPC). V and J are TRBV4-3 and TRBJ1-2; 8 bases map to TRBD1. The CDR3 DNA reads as TGCGCCAGCAGCCGCCCGGGACAGGTGGCTGGCTACACCTTC. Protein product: CASSRPGQVAGYTF.